Listed here are 15 T cell receptor beta chains from one sample, sequenced in a study of monozygotic twins with inflammatory bowel disease. TCRdb reprocessed the 5' RACE reads; each CDR3 protein has one entry and no DNA is given. The sample spans 300,000 to 450,000 distinct CDR3 sequences; the ten largest clones claim around 2.6%. The sequencing sample was made of blood. The receptors here all came from a human donor with ulcerative colitis or Crohn's disease, or a healthy co-twin of an affected twin (not recorded which).

This chain joins TRBV7-9 and TRBJ2-5; TCRdb lists TRBD1, though no DNA is available to test this call. The CDR3 length is 14 residues. Per the germline V gene, CDR1 is SEHNR and CDR2 is FQNEAQ (reference sequence). The CDR3 loop reads CASSPRTGRETQYF.

The rearrangement links TRBV15 to TRBJ2-1; the D call from TCRdb, TRBD2, cannot be confirmed without DNA. Germline loops: CDR1 LNHNV, CDR2 YYDKDF (reference sequence). The CDR3 runs 15 residues. CDR3 residues: CATSYYQGLINEQFF.

This chain links TRBV12-3 or TRBV12-4 with TRBJ2-3. The CDR3 is made up of 14 amino acids. The CDR3 protein is CASSFGYSTDTQYF.

The V gene is TRBV28, the J gene TRBJ2-6; TCRdb names TRBD1, which stays unverified in the absence of DNA. CDR1 is MDHEN, CDR2 SYDVKM, per germline. The CDR3 loop spans 16 amino acids. The CDR3 spells CASSIGGAFGANVLTF.

The V call is TRBV5-1, the J call TRBJ2-7; the TCRdb D gene call, TRBD2, has no DNA to confirm it. CDR3 length: 13 residues. The V gene's germline CDR1 is SGHRS and CDR2 YFSETQ. This chain's CDR3 is CASSEGLGFEQYF.

The chain employs TRBV7-9 and TRBJ2-5; TCRdb selects TRBD1, and the lack of DNA leaves this call unchecked. The CDR3 is 15 amino acids. Looked up from germline, CDR1 is SEHNR and CDR2 is FQNEAQ (reference sequence). The chain's CDR3 is CASSLPRGGEETQYF.

This sequence joins TRBV11-1 and TRBJ1-1. Germline V CDR1 and CDR2: SGHAT, FQDESV (reference sequence). The CDR3 is 15 amino acids. The CDR3 sequence: CASSPRRASNTEAFF.

The chain recombines TRBV5-1 with TRBJ2-1; TCRdb designates TRBD1, a call that cannot be tested without DNA. This CDR3 comprises 13 residues. Germline V lookup: CDR1 SGHRS, CDR2 YFSETQ. The CDR3 loop is CASSPDPRDWQFF. Together with reference TRBV5-1 and TRBJ2-1, the CDR3 gives the full variable domain: KAGVTQTPRYLIKTRGQQVTLSCSPISGHRSVSWYQQTPGQGLQFLFEYFSETQRNKGNFPGRFSGRQFSNSRSEMNVSTLELGDSALYLCASSPDPRDWQFFGPGTRLTVL.

This chain connects TRBV6-5 to TRBJ2-5; TCRdb's assignment of TRBD1 cannot be checked, as there is no DNA. There are 17 residues in the CDR3. Germline CDR1 is MNHEY and CDR2 is SVGAGI. The CDR3 sequence: CASSYVGLTGEEETQYF.

This chain joins TRBV5-6 and TRBJ1-4; TCRdb's assignment of TRBD1 cannot be checked, as there is no DNA. Germline CDR1 reads SGHDT; CDR2 reads YYEEEE. CDR3 size: 14 residues. CDR3 loop: CASSRSGGSEKLFF.

The V gene is TRBV29-1, the J gene TRBJ1-1; without DNA, the TCRdb call of TRBD1 cannot be checked. CDR1 is SQVTM, CDR2 ANQGSEA, per germline. CDR3 length equals 12 residues. CDR3 loop: CSVITGNTEAFF.

The genes are TRBV11-2 and TRBJ2-3; the TCRdb call, TRBD2, lacks DNA for checking. CDR1 and CDR2 from the germline V gene are SGHAT and FQNNGV. There are 15 residues in the CDR3. Here the CDR3 reads CASSLVGGGPDTQYF.

The V and J genes are TRBV7-3 and TRBJ2-3. Germline V gene data show CDR1 as SGHTA and CDR2 as FQGTGA. This CDR3 has 13 amino acids. The CDR3 reads CASSSYTGDTQYF. Looking up the rest from reference TRBV7-3 and TRBJ2-3 gives the full variable domain: GAGVSQTPSNKVTEKGKYVELRCDPISGHTALYWYRQSLGQGPEFLIYFQGTGAADDSGLPNDRFFAVRPEGSVSTLKIQRTERGDSAVYLCASSSYTGDTQYFGPGTRLTVL.

The gene calls are TRBV28 and TRBJ2-7; TCRdb reports TRBD1, a call that lacks DNA to check it against. This CDR3 contains 15 residues. CDR1 and CDR2 from the germline V gene are MDHEN and SYDVKM. CDR3 sequence reads: CASSLLGQVAYEQYF.

The rearrangement uses TRBV20-1 and TRBJ2-2; TCRdb's assignment of TRBD2 cannot be checked, as there is no DNA. The CDR3 runs to 14 residues. Germline V gene data show CDR1 as DFQATT and CDR2 as SNEGSKA (reference sequence). CDR3 sequence reads: CSALGGPGHGELFF.